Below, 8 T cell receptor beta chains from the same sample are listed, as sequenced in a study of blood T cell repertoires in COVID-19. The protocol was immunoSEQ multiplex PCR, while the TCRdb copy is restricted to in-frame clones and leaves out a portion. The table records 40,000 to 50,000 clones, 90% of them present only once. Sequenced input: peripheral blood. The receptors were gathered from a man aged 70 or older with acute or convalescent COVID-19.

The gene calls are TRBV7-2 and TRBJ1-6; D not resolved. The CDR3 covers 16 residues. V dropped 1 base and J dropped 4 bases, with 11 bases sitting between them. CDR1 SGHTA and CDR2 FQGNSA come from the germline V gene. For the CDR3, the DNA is TGTGCCAGCAGCTTAGACCACACGGGGTATAATTCACCCCTCCACTTT. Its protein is CASSLDHTGYNSPLHF.

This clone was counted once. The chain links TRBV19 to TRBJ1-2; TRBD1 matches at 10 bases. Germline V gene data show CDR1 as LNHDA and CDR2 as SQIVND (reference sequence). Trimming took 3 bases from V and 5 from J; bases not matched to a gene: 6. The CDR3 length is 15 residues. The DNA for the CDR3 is TGTGCCAGTAGTATGACGCCGGGACAGGGGTATGGCTACACCTTC. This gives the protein CASSMTPGQGYGYTF.

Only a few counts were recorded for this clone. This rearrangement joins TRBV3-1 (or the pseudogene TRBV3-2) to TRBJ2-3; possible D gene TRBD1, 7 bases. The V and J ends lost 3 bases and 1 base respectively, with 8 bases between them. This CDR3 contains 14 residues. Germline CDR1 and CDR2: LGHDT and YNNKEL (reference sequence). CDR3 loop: CASSHRGGTDTQYF. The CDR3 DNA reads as TGTGCCAGCAGCCACAGGGGGGGCACAGATACGCAGTATTTT.

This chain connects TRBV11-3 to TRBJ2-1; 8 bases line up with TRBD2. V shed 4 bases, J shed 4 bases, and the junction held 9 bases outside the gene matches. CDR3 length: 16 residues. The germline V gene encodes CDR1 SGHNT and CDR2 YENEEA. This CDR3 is CASSWDNGGGYNEQFF. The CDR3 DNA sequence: TGTGCCAGCAGCTGGGACAATGGCGGGGGGTACAATGAGCAGTTCTTC.

In DNA form, the CDR3 reads TGTGCCAGCACCCTGGTGTCTGACCGGGGGGTGGAGCAGTACTTC. Protein sequence: CASTLVSDRGVEQYF. This chain uses TRBV7-6 with TRBJ2-7; 7 nucleotides agree with TRBD2. The CDR3 has 15 residues. V lost 7 bases and J lost 7; bases outside the gene matches: 16. Germline lookup yields CDR1 SGHVS and CDR2 FNYEAQ.

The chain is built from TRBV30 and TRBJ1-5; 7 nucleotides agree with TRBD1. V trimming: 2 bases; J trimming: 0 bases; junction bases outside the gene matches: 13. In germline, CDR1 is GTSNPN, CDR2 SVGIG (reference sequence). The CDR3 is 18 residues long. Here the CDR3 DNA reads TGTGCCTGGAGTCCTTCCAAGACAGGGCGCTATAGCAATCAGCCCCAGCATTTT. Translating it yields CAWSPSKTGRYSNQPQHF. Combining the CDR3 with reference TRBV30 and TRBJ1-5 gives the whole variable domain SQTIHQWPATLVQPVGSPLSLECTVEGTSNPNLYWYRQAAGRGLQLLFYSVGIGQISSEVPQNLSASRPQDRQFILSSKKLLLSDSGFYLCAWSPSKTGRYSNQPQHFGDGTRLSIL.

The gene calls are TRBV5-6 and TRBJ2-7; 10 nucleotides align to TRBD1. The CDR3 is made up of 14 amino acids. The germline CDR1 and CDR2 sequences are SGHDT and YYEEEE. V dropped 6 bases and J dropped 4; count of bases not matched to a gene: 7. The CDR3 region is CASTRQGARYEQYF. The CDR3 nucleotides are TGTGCCAGCACCCGACAGGGGGCGCGGTACGAGCAGTACTTC.

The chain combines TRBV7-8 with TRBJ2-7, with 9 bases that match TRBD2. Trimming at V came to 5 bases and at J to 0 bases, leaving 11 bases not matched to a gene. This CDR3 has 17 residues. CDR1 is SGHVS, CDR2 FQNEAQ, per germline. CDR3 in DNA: TGTGCCAGCAGCCCACGAGGGCTAGCGGGGAGCTCCTACGAGCAGTACTTC. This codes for CASSPRGLAGSSYEQYF.